The T cell receptor (beta chain) under discussion was sequenced for a study of T cell responses to AZD1222 COVID-19 vaccine. Findings and limits, study-wide: Nearly half of spike-specific TCRs reportedly go after variant regions that carry no mutations. Elevations in Spike-specific TCR breadth and depth followed administration of two AZD1222 doses. The sample set comprised mostly white British donors with more females, and clonal diversity was possibly underestimated.

The analysis combined second doses at about 4 or about 12 weeks. As for this clone: What it binds is unknown.

Sequencing was performed with immunoSEQ multiplex PCR; in TCRdb, only in-frame clones are kept and a portion is missing. The sample lists 90,000 to 120,000 clones, nearly 90% occurring once. The clonotype comes from an adult who received the AZD1222 COVID-19 vaccine. The material sequenced was peripheral blood, taken 28 days after the second AZD1222 dose.

The CDR3 DNA reads TGTGCCAGCAGCTTCACGGGCTCTGGGGCCAACGTCCTGACTTTC. As protein: CASSFTGSGANVLTF. The rearrangement uses TRBV7-9 and TRBJ2-6; no clear D. The CDR3 consists of 15 residues. Looked up from germline, CDR1 is SEHNR and CDR2 is FQNEAQ (reference sequence). V shed 3 bases and J shed 0 bases, with 6 bases lying between them.